This TCR beta chain came from a study of blood T cell repertoires in COVID-19. At the level of the study: Material from acute and convalescent COVID-19 was sourced from the United States, Italy and Spain. Sample material is recorded as cDNA or gDNA derived from T cells, B-cell-depleted T cells, or PBMCs.

This CDR3 spans 11 amino acids. V dropped 8 bases and J dropped 4 bases, with 11 bases sitting between them. Germline CDR1 is GTSNPN and CDR2 is SVGIG (reference sequence). This clone was seen more than once but under ten times. Original processing methods: Quantification of nucleated cells was approximated via reference gene primer amplification. Data came from immunoSEQ multiplex PCR; TCRdb stores just in-frame clones and leaves some out. Clone size and V and J calls were adopted from that table, with D and trimming inferred from the DNA. The repertoire holds approximately 76,000 clones, with over 65% as singletons.

This TCR came from a woman between 65 and 79 years old with acute or convalescent COVID-19. The sample taken for sequencing was peripheral blood. The gene calls are TRBV30 and TRBJ1-2, with D unresolved. CDR3 nucleotide sequence: TGTGCCGCGAGGGTTGCCTATGGCTACACCTTC. Translation: CAARVAYGYTF.